This TCR beta chain was recovered during a study of cytomegalovirus exposure and HLA in healthy donors. Study outcomes and limitations: Researchers counted about 150 TCR beta chains as cytomegalovirus-associated. Most subjects had HLA-A and HLA-B alleles reportedly predicted accurately by TCR beta sequences.

The table lists this clone with a few counts. Its cognate antigen is unknown. The PCR contained 60 Vbeta and 13 Jbeta primers. This table comes from immunoSEQ multiplex PCR, and its TCRdb copy is limited to in-frame clones, with some not included. The data show about 170,000 clones, 84% seen once. Germline V gene data show CDR1 as SGHVS and CDR2 as FQNEAQ. Trimming stripped 5 bases from V and 2 bases from J, with 13 bases between. This CDR3 comprises 15 residues. The specimen sequenced was PBMCs. This clonotype originated in a man between 18 and 29 years old in good health and CMV-seronegative. The rearrangement links TRBV7-8 to TRBJ2-1; D possibly corresponds to TRBD1 (5 bases). CDR3 in amino acids: CASSLMVTAYNEQFF. In DNA, the CDR3 is TGTGCCAGCAGCCTTATGGTGACAGCCTACAATGAGCAGTTCTTC. Filled out from reference TRBV7-8 and TRBJ2-1, the complete variable domain reads GAGVSQSPRYKVAKRGQDVALRCDPISGHVSLFWYQQALGQGPEFLTYFQNEAQLDKSGLPSDRFFAERPEGSVSTLKIQRTQQEDSAVYLCASSLMVTAYNEQFFGPGTRLTVL.